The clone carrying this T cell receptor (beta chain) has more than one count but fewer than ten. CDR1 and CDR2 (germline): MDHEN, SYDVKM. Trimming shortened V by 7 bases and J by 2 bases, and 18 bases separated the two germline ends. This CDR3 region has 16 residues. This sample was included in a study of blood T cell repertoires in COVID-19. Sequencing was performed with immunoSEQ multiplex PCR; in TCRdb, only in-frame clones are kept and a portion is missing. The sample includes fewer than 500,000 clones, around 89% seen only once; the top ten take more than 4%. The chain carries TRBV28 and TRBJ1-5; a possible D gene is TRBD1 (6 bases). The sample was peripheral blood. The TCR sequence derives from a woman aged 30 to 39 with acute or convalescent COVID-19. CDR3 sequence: CASIRGGAKGNQPQHF. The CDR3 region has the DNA TGTGCCAGCATAAGGGGGGGGGCAAAAGGCAATCAGCCCCAGCATTTT. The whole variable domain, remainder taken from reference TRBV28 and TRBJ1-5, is DVKVTQSSRYLVKRTGEKVFLECVQDMDHENMFWYRQDPGLGLRLIYFSYDVKMKEKGDIPEGYSVSREKKERFSLILESASTNQTSMYLCASIRGGAKGNQPQHFGDGTRLSIL.